This T cell receptor beta chain derives from a study of blood T cell repertoires in COVID-19. V lost 5 bases to trimming and J lost 0 bases, with 11 bases between them. The CDR3 length is 14 residues. Germline CDR1 reads SEHNR; CDR2 reads FQNEAQ (reference sequence). Original processing notes: Cell counts per sample came from amplifying reference gene primers. Measured with immunoSEQ multiplex PCR; TCRdb has only the in-frame clones, and not every one. V and J calls and clone size follow that table, whereas D and trimming were derived from the DNA. The sample includes about 190,000 clones, roughly nine tenths seen only once; the top ten take 1.1%.

This sequence joins TRBV7-9 and TRBJ2-7; D gene uncertain. The sequence was collected from a man aged 25 to 40 with acute or convalescent COVID-19. The sequenced sample was peripheral blood. CDR3 loop: CASSQPSSSYEQYF. The CDR3 nucleotides are TGTGCCAGCAGCCAACCTTCGAGCTCCTACGAGCAGTACTTC.